This T cell receptor (beta chain) comes out of a study of cytomegalovirus exposure and HLA in healthy donors (dated by TCRdb to 2016 to 2017). Context from the whole study: An earlier analysis of approximately 640 of the donors reported approximately 270 Gb of sequence data and 100 million to 140 million unique TCR beta sequences from about 180 million T cells. On average, approximately 250,000 unique TCR beta nucleotide sequences were sequenced per donor among more than 350 genotyped donors of the cohort, with roughly 18% of those sequences being non-productive. Every discovery cohort repertoire had been produced on one sequencing platform. Donor age, sex, ethnicity and CMV serostatus were collected together with the repertoire data. The T cell repertoires of around 730 subjects were profiled by immunosequencing and related to cytomegalovirus serostatus. The study was designed to test whether signatures of past pathogen exposure could be identified by cataloging public T cell receptors. A handful of DR-DQ haplotypes were handled as single units for association and clustering because linkage in the cohort was strong. The later analysis used no new phenotypic data to find candidate immune exposures, relying instead on TCR beta sequences and their occurrence across donors. To predict cytomegalovirus infection status, the study brought together high-throughput TCR immunosequencing, statistical association of individual TCRs with disease status, and machine learning. In an earlier analysis of 587 of the donors, high-throughput TCR beta sequencing was used to judge whether each TCR beta V gene segment behaved as functional or pseudogenic. Besides the first cohort of 666 subjects, a separate validation cohort made up of roughly 130 different subjects was used. An early release that covered some 640 HLA-typed donors contained approximately 300 gigabases of sequencing data and 85 million to 100 million unique TCR sequences. The genetic ancestry cluster associated with self-reported Caucasian donors included roughly 84% of the roughly 380 genotyped donors. Class I and class II HLA loci were covered by the typing at four-digit resolution. Typing coverage differed by locus: A, B, C, DRB1 and DQB1 were typed in about 620-640 donors, DQA1 in roughly 510, DPA1 in some 610, and DPB1 in roughly 450. A later genetic analysis used genome-wide SNP genotypes for about 55% of the 666 donors, treating that subset as a discovery cohort. A later analysis re-analyzed previously published TCR beta repertoires from 660 or so donors and added high-resolution HLA genotyping to study TCR occurrence patterns.

The cohort comprised 670 or so healthy bone marrow donors. Cohort members were all nominally healthy when sampled, although unrecorded immune exposures were likely present. The donor was CMV seronegative and belonged to the group of 350 or so seronegative cohort members. Every donor gave a peripheral blood sample, and the peripheral blood mononuclear cells from that sample were used for TCR beta sequencing. The Qiagen DNeasy Blood Extraction Kit was used to extract genomic DNA from the blood cell samples. Receptor libraries were prepared by the immunoSEQ multiplex PCR assay. For the multiplex PCR, a mixture combining 60 forward primers for TCR Vbeta segments and 13 reverse primers for TCR Jbeta segments was used. The CDR3 region of rearranged TCR beta genes was amplified from genomic DNA by a multiplex PCR assay. The Illumina HiSeq System was used to sequence the amplified TCR beta libraries as 87-base-pair reads. Processing in the source paper ran as follows. A later analysis tallied roughly 80 million unique TCR beta chains across the 660 or so repertoires, and around 9.9 million of those chains were shared by two or more donors. To remove PCR and sequencing errors, raw reads were error-corrected and collapsed into unique sequences using a nearest-neighbor algorithm that merged closely related sequences. To assign V, D and J gene segments, CDR3 sequences were aligned to IMGT reference sequences. For a sequence to be retained, a match of at least six nucleotides to both a V gene segment and a J gene segment was required. Rearrangements were classified as productive when the CDR3 lacked stop codons and remained in frame with V and J, and all other rearrangements were classified as non-productive. Following IMGT convention, CDR3 was defined as the stretch from the second conserved V-encoded cysteine to the conserved J-encoded phenylalanine. The earlier analysis of 587 of the donors excluded sequences that lacked an unambiguous match to a single V gene segment. An earlier analysis of a few hundred of the donors classified V segments as functional when productive rearrangements were above 56.7% and as segregating when the standard deviation between donors was above 5%. A statistical classification framework was developed to diagnose cytomegalovirus status using the catalog of TCR beta chain sequences. V and J gene assignment, in a later analysis, came from comparing TCR nucleotide sequences with IMGT/GENE-DB human TR gene sequences. In a later analysis, CDR3 sequences and most-parsimonious VDJ recombination scenarios were assigned using the TCRdist pipeline. In a later analysis, each TCR beta chain was defined by its CDR3 amino acid sequence together with its V-gene family, and reads lacking a unique V-gene family were excluded. To address suspected cross-contamination and a sequencing artifact, a later analysis removed over 500 highly shared, low-generation-probability nucleotide sequences. For each public chain, a later analysis derived a clonal expansion index from normalized ranks of inferred template counts within each repertoire. In a later analysis, generation probabilities were computed using a VDJ recombination model fitted to out-of-frame rearrangements, and the results were checked against IGoR. A later analysis scored TCR-TCR, TCR-HLA and TCR-CMV co-occurrence with hypergeometric tests, applying a repertoire-size bias correction to TCR pairs. To estimate false discovery rates, a later analysis permuted the HLA or CMV assignments 20 times. In a later analysis, co-occurring TCRs were grouped with DBSCAN, and TCRdist sequence similarity was added when clustering was performed within HLA-allele-positive subsets. For co-occurrence clustering, repertoires with fewer than 30,000 or more than 120,000 public chains were excluded, along with five or six repertoires with anomalous nucleotide sharing. In TCRdb, the immuneACCESS table is reduced to in-frame sequences with V and J assigned. These tables do not hold every clone; where another copy was compared, an unresolved V gene accounts for under half, and the others remain unexplained. V and J calls and clone size are as listed in that table; D and trimming were resolved from the DNA. This sample is represented by 180,000 or so clones; about 79% of them were singletons. Approximately 0.092% of the sample rests with the top ten.

Broad study findings and their caveats: A cluster of highly shared sequence variants was judged likely to be a technical artifact of the sequencing pipeline. In a later analysis, most CMV-associated TCR beta chains were found to appear HLA-restricted, with HLA associations seemingly driven largely by CMV exposure. Some IMGT-functional V segments, including TRBV6-2 and TRBV6-3, could not be told apart with the 87-base-pair reads, so those segments were excluded. According to the authors, the approach could potentially be generalized to other disease states and immunological phenotypes. In a later genetic analysis, fewer N-insertions in productive TCRs were reported among donors in an Asian-associated ancestry cluster than the roughly 700-donor mean. An earlier analysis of around 600 of the donors showed that most TCR beta V segments appeared in productive rearrangements either about 87% or about 30% of the time, which broadly matched IMGT annotations. The earlier analysis of approximately 590 of the donors excluded 15 to 20 rarely observed V segments, including chromosome 9 orphons, because counts were too low. For the cohort, immune exposure information was limited to CMV serostatus. This cohort had only TCR beta chains sequenced, and the lack of alpha or paired-chain data limited which features could be detected. In a later analysis, HLA-associated TCR beta chains showed more clonal expansion and lower generation probabilities than non-associated chains that were equally common. Three of the identified cytomegalovirus-associated TCR beta chains were confirmed in vitro to be specific for cytomegalovirus antigens. Presence/absence analyses assumed roughly uniform sequencing depth across donors, an assumption that may not hold. Most TCR sequences were seen in very few donors, while some public TCRs were found in many individuals. Several of the top co-occurrence clusters appeared to be linked to parvovirus B19, influenza, CMV and Epstein-Barr virus, according to a later analysis. The classifier was reported to diagnose cytomegalovirus status with high specificity and sensitivity in both the original and validation cohorts. Assigning TCR associations to individual alleles was difficult when HLA alleles, especially DR and DQ, strongly co-occurred. In the study, approximately 150 TCR beta chains were listed as associated with cytomegalovirus. In a later analysis, TCR association rates were found to vary across HLA loci, with the most associated TCRs seen for DRB1 alleles and the fewest for HLA-C alleles. A further reported finding was that TCR beta sequences accurately predicted the HLA-A and HLA-B alleles for most subjects in the first cohort. In a later genetic analysis, a missense DCLRE1C variant was associated with V-gene and J-gene trimming of TCR beta chains, and the association was replicated in an independent cohort. Specific HLA alleles were associated with 15,000 to 20,000 TCR beta sequences at a false discovery rate of 0.05 in a later analysis. Because some donors lacked HLA typing at each locus, the association tests relied only on the typed subset. Correlated functional status among segregating V segments might be attributable to linkage disequilibrium, but an unknown experimental factor could not be ruled out.

In the case of this clone: It has no known antigen specificity. Per-nucleotide qualities are absent, and no much larger clonotype sits a single base away.

V and J lose 5 bases and 1 base, and a span of 18 bases separates them. Per the germline V gene, SGHTA is the CDR1 and FQGNSA is the CDR2. Taken from cysteine to phenylalanine, the CDR3 has 17 residues. Only the CDR3 DNA is retained, 51 bases long and in frame from the first base. The chain couples TRBV7-2 to TRBJ2-1, with TRBD2 perhaps the D gene, on 6 matching bases. The sequence was collected from a boy aged 2 to 10 in good health and CMV-seronegative. Sequences were obtained from PBMCs. The sequence in DNA is TGTGCCAGCAGCGCTGCAAGGGGACTTTCTTCCTACAATGAGCAGTTCTTC. Its coded protein is CASSAARGLSSYNEQFF.